The clone carrying this TCR beta chain was counted at least ten times. Germline V gene lookup returns CDR1 SNHLY and CDR2 FYNNEI. V lost 6 bases and J lost 6; bases outside the gene matches: 10. The CDR3 runs to 14 residues. This entry belongs to a study of blood T cell repertoires in COVID-19. TCRdb keeps only in-frame clones here, not all; method: immunoSEQ multiplex PCR. The sample includes about 81,000 clones, around 82% of them seen just once. The TCR was taken from a human donor in a cohort sampled during active COVID-19. The J gene is TRBJ2-5, the V gene TRBV2; TRBD2 matches 7 bases. Sequenced input: peripheral blood. CDR3 DNA sequence: TGTGCCAGCAGGAGTGGCGGGGGAGTGAAGACCCAGTACTTC. Amino acids: CASRSGGGVKTQYF.